The 17 T cell receptor beta chains listed next were all sequenced from one sample in a study of T cell responses to AZD1222 COVID-19 vaccine. Some clones are missing from TCRdb's copy, which holds only in-frame ones; the method was immunoSEQ multiplex PCR. The table records 45,000 or so clones, roughly 88% of them present only once. Here the sequenced sample was peripheral blood, taken 28 days after the second AZD1222 dose. Source of these receptors: an adult who received the AZD1222 COVID-19 vaccine.

V gene TRBV5-1 combines with J gene TRBJ1-2; 10 positions agree with TRBD1. CDR3 length: 15 residues. V lost 4 bases to trimming and J lost 5 bases; unmatched junction nucleotides: 8. Germline lookup yields CDR1 SGHRS and CDR2 YFSETQ. This CDR3 is CASSMTGQGKYGYTF. The CDR3 DNA follows: TGCGCCAGCAGCATGACGGGACAGGGGAAGTATGGCTACACCTTC.

The chain carries TRBV7-2 and TRBJ1-2; the match to TRBD1 covers 8 bases. The CDR3 loop spans 14 amino acids. After removal of 5 bases from V and 5 bases from J, the junction contained 7 bases not matched to a gene. The germline gives CDR1 SGHTA, CDR2 FQGNSA. The CDR3 region is CASSRDRTGYGYTF. CDR3 sequence (DNA): TGTGCCAGCAGCCGGGACAGGACGGGGTATGGCTACACCTTC.

V and J are TRBV10-3 and TRBJ1-4, with TRBD1 identical over 9 bases. The ends lost 0 bases at V and 8 bases at J; junction bases unmatched: 1. The CDR3 consists of 14 residues. Germline CDR1 is ENHRY and CDR2 is SYGVKD. The CDR3 DNA is TGTGCCATCAGTGAGTCGACAGGGGGAGAAAAACTGTTTTTT. It codes for CAISESTGGEKLFF.

Note on this clone: At one end the junction does not follow the germline gene, possibly because of a read error. The rearrangement links TRBV28 to TRBJ2-7; 12 positions agree with TRBD1. The CDR3 sequence is 16 residues long. The germline V gene encodes CDR1 MDHEN and CDR2 SYDVKM. The CDR3 loop is CASNLIMGQGAVEQYF. The CDR3 DNA is TGTGCCAGCAATTTAATAATGGGACAGGGGGCTGTCGAGCAGTACTTC.

The V call is TRBV5-6, the J call TRBJ2-3; D call uncertain. Trimming took 2 bases from V and 0 from J, leaving 13 bases between them. Per germline, CDR1 SGHDT and CDR2 YYEEEE. The CDR3 consists of 16 residues. The CDR3 protein is CASSFLGPSSTDTQYF. The CDR3 DNA sequence: TGTGCCAGCAGCTTTTTGGGTCCTTCCAGCACAGATACGCAGTATTTT.

A few counts support this clone. V is TRBV4-3 and J is TRBJ1-1; D remains unclear. The CDR3 is 14 amino acids. Germline V lookup: CDR1 LGHNA, CDR2 YSLEER. The germline V and J ends were trimmed by 0 bases and 10 bases, with 15 bases remaining between them. DNA of the CDR3: TGCGCCAGCAGCCAAGACTCGAACGACCAGCGAGCTTTCTTT. It is translated as CASSQDSNDQRAFF.

CDR3 coding DNA: TGTGCCAGCAACGAGGACAGGGGCTTCTACGAGCAGTACTTC. Amino acids: CASNEDRGFYEQYF. J is TRBJ2-7 and V is TRBV5-4, with TRBD1 matching 9 bases. Germline V CDR1 and CDR2: SGHNT, YYREEE (reference sequence). V trimming: 6 bases; J trimming: 3 bases; junction bases outside the gene matches: 7. The CDR3 contains 14 residues.

This chain links TRBV5-1 with TRBJ2-7; D is uncertain. The CDR3 is made up of 11 amino acids. Trimming took 2 bases from V and 7 from J, leaving 7 bases between them. Germline V gene sequence: CDR1 SGHRS, CDR2 YFSETQ. CDR3 sequence: CASSFAGEQYF. Written as DNA, the CDR3 is TGCGCCAGCAGCTTCGCCGGGGAGCAGTACTTC.

About this clone: Germline is not matched at one junction end, which may reflect a read error. The rearrangement links TRBV5-1 to TRBJ2-7; D is perhaps TRBD1 (6 bases). Germline values: CDR1 SGHRS, CDR2 YFSETQ. There are 15 residues in the CDR3. The CDR3 DNA reads TGCGCCAGCAGTTTGGCCCTCCTGCCCAGGGGCGAGCAGTACTTC. Translated, it gives CASSLALLPRGEQYF.

This chain uses TRBV5-8 with TRBJ1-5; D gene unclear. The CDR3 covers 14 residues. Germline V gene sequence: CDR1 SGHTS, CDR2 YDEGEE. The V and J ends lost 1 base and 0 bases respectively, with 5 bases between them. CDR3 sequence reads: CASSLLHSNQPQHF. In nucleotides, the CDR3 is TGTGCCAGCAGCTTGCTGCATAGCAATCAGCCCCAGCATTTT.

This clone was found once. The rearrangement uses TRBV4-3 and TRBJ2-2, with D hard to call. The CDR3 has 15 amino acids. The V and J ends lost 1 base and 0 bases respectively, with 6 bases between them. Germline loops: CDR1 LGHNA, CDR2 YSLEER. DNA for the CDR3: TGCGCCAGCAGCCAAGTGAGGTCGAACACCGGGGAGCTGTTTTTT. The encoded protein is CASSQVRSNTGELFF.

The chain employs TRBV29-1 and TRBJ2-1, with 8 bases lining up with TRBD1. Germline CDR1 SQVTM, CDR2 ANQGSEA. V was clipped by 3 bases and J by 9 bases; unmatched bases: 16. The CDR3 covers 16 residues. DNA for the CDR3: TGCAGCGTTGATCCTCAGGGGGCGCGAAACTCGGGTGAGCAGTTCTTC. This encodes CSVDPQGARNSGEQFF.

This chain links TRBV4-1 with TRBJ1-5, with D perhaps matching TRBD1 (5 bases). The germline gives CDR1 MGHRA, CDR2 YSYEKL. The CDR3 totals 15 residues. Trimming shortened V by 0 bases and J by 1 base, and 7 bases separated the two germline ends. In nucleotides, the CDR3 is TGCGCCAGCAGCCAAGAATGGGGGAGCAATCAGCCCCAGCATTTT. The encoded protein is CASSQEWGSNQPQHF.

The chain employs TRBV9 and TRBJ2-3; D is undetermined. Trimming removed 4 bases at V and 3 bases at J, with 6 bases between. The germline CDR1 and CDR2 sequences are SGDLS and YYNGEE. This CDR3 contains 12 residues. DNA of the CDR3: TGTGCCAGCAGCCCCGGGACAGATACGCAGTATTTT. It encodes CASSPGTDTQYF.

The chain recombines TRBV12-3 or TRBV12-4 with TRBJ2-7, with D perhaps TRBD2 (6 bases). This CDR3 contains 11 residues. Trimming left V 3 bases short and J 6 bases short, with 6 bases between. The CDR3 DNA reads TGTGCCAGCAGTTTGGGACTCGAGCAGTACTTC. It specifies CASSLGLEQYF.

The V gene is TRBV4-2, the J gene TRBJ2-7, with D possibly matching TRBD1 (5 bases). The CDR3 runs 14 residues. The germline CDR1 and CDR2 sequences are LGHNA and YNFKEQ. Trimming left V 0 bases short and J 4 bases short, with 10 bases between. The CDR3 region has the DNA TGTGCCAGCAGCCAAGATTCAGGGAAATACGAGCAGTACTTC. Translated: CASSQDSGKYEQYF.

This rearrangement joins TRBV19 to TRBJ1-1, with D maybe TRBD1 (5 bases). Germline CDR1 is LNHDA and CDR2 is SQIVND (reference sequence). Trimming took off 7 bases at V and 0 bases at J, with 18 bases between the two ends. CDR3 length: 16 amino acids. The CDR3 reads CASTLLGTKLNTEAFF. The CDR3 coding sequence is TGTGCCAGTACTCTGCTCGGGACGAAGCTGAACACTGAAGCTTTCTTT.